The present entry profiles one T cell receptor beta chain with its context. Germline CDR1 and CDR2: MNHEY and SMNVEV (reference sequence). V dropped 2 bases and J dropped 5; count of bases not matched to a gene: 4. The CDR3 is 15 residues long. This record comes from a study of blood T cell repertoires in COVID-19. TCRdb keeps only in-frame clones here, not all; method: immunoSEQ multiplex PCR. The sample holds about 270,000 clones, approximately 85% seen once. Sequencing was carried out using PBMCs or T cells enriched from blood (not recorded which). The chain employs TRBV27 and TRBJ2-3, with TRBD2 matching 10 bases. This TCR was sampled from a woman aged 45-59 years with acute COVID-19. The DNA for the CDR3 is TGTGCCAGCAGTTTAGGAGCGGGGGGGCGAGATACGCAGTATTTT. This encodes CASSLGAGGRDTQYF.